The rows below give T cell receptor beta chains drawn from one sample of a study of CD8+CD57+ T cells in acquired aplastic anemia. In TCRdb, the reads were re-called with MiXCR into one record per CDR3 protein. Here the sample spans around 130,000 distinct CDR3 sequences, 45% to 60% being singletons. Sequencing input: sorted CD4+, CD8+, or CD8+CD57+ T cells (not recorded which) from PBMCs. These receptors originate from a human donor with aplastic anemia. The CDR3 runs from the conserved cysteine through the conserved F or W. Fields, in order: clone size, V gene, J gene, CDR3 protein. The size of a clone is reported for some rows only, either as once, few or many, or as a class for expanded clones.

size: NA
V: TRBV19
J: TRBJ1-1
CDR3: CASTVGSSYNEAFF

size: NA
V: TRBV20-1
J: TRBJ2-7
CDR3: CSARGTEPYEQYF

size: NA
V: TRBV25-1
J: TRBJ1-2
CDR3: CASRQGYGYTF

size: many
V: TRBV10-3
J: TRBJ2-1
CDR3: CAISESAVGLYNEQFF

size: NA
V: TRBV7-9
J: TRBJ1-1
CDR3: CASSLGVRAEAFF

size: NA
V: TRBV19
J: TRBJ1-5
CDR3: CASSPSVGSNQPQHF

size: many
V: TRBV2
J: TRBJ1-1
CDR3: CASSEYPNTEAFF

size: NA
V: TRBV20-1
J: TRBJ1-2
CDR3: CSASGGQMTNYGYTF

size: few
V: TRBV29-1
J: TRBJ1-1
CDR3: CSVDTGYNTEAFF

size: NA
V: TRBV2
J: TRBJ1-6
CDR3: CASKVQSDSPLHF

size: many
V: TRBV4-3
J: TRBJ1-1
CDR3: CASSQESGGTEAFF

size: NA
V: TRBV19
J: TRBJ2-5
CDR3: CASSIVGEGGETQYF

size: NA
V: TRBV28
J: TRBJ2-5
CDR3: CASSPPLTGPETQYF

size: NA
V: TRBV6-5
J: TRBJ1-6
CDR3: CASSYDRGNSPLHF

size: many
V: TRBV6-1
J: TRBJ1-1
CDR3: CASSPIQGTEAFF

size: many
V: TRBV20-1
J: TRBJ2-5
CDR3: CSGGGREKETQYF

size: once
V: TRBV10-3
J: TRBJ1-1
CDR3: CVISQQGRWGNTEAFF

size: NA
V: TRBV19
J: TRBJ2-3
CDR3: CASSGWRVPTDTQYF

size: NA
V: TRBV15
J: TRBJ2-1
CDR3: CATSVERGSEQFF